This T cell receptor beta chain was recovered during a study of Ad26.COV2.S vaccination and SARS-CoV-2 variants. V lost 4 bases and J lost 2, with 15 bases in between. Germline V lookup: CDR1 SGHKS, CDR2 YYEKEE (reference sequence). The length of the CDR3 is 16 residues. This clone was seen a single time. Sequencing was performed with immunoSEQ multiplex PCR; in TCRdb, only in-frame clones are kept and a portion is missing. The sample holds 350,000 to 450,000 clones, roughly 91% seen once. Specified treatment: 15 to 20 received Ad26.COV2.S at low or high dose, single or two shots; about 5 received placebo; per-sample allocation not given. Day 63 following the first vaccine or placebo injection was when the samples were taken.

The chain has TRBV5-5 and TRBJ2-2, with D perhaps matching TRBD2 (6 bases). This material consisted of peripheral blood, taken in a trial of Ad26.COV2.S vaccine versus placebo. This receptor was obtained from a person between 18 and 60 years old who received the Ad26.COV2.S COVID-19 vaccine or a placebo. CDR3 bases: TGTGCCAGCAGCCGGAATGGGGGGACTAACACCGGGGAGCTGTTTTTT. The encoded protein is CASSRNGGTNTGELFF.